Each of the 24 T cell receptor beta chains below was sequenced from the same sample in a study of shared T cell receptors in the human thymus. Method: immunoSEQ multiplex PCR; TCRdb's copy keeps in-frame clones and lacks some. Here the sample spans fewer than 700,000 clones, around 87% being singletons. The same sample was also studied in work on human thymus T cells.

Sequenced: thymocytes. These receptors were taken from a boy younger than two with a congenital heart defect.

The chain carries TRBV30 and TRBJ1-1; D gene ambiguous. CDR1 is GTSNPN and CDR2 is SVGIG in the germline V gene (reference sequence). The CDR3 sequence is 21 residues long. With 0 bases removed from V and 1 base from J, the gap between germline ends came to 30 bases. The CDR3 DNA is TGTGCCTGGAGTGTAGTGATCCAGGAGTCCGGGGAGAGGGCTGGGAACACTGAAGCTTTCTTT. It yields the protein CAWSVVIQESGERAGNTEAFF.

The V gene is TRBV25-1, the J gene TRBJ2-7; the match to TRBD2 covers 9 bases. The germline V gene has CDR1 MGHDK and CDR2 SYGVNS. The ends lost 4 bases at V and 7 bases at J; junction bases unmatched: 20. CDR3 length: 18 residues. In DNA form, the CDR3 reads TGTGCCAGCAGTGCCGATCGTTTGGATAGCGGGAGCCTCCTGGAGCAGTACTTC. Its protein product is CASSADRLDSGSLLEQYF.

This clone was found a few times. The rearrangement joins TRBV10-3 to TRBJ2-7, with TRBD1 matching 9 bases. The CDR3 loop spans 15 amino acids. The ends lost 2 bases at V and 0 bases at J; junction bases unmatched: 2. Germline-derived CDR1 and CDR2 are ENHRY and SYGVKD. The CDR3 loop is CAISEGQGSSYEQYF. CDR3 nucleotide sequence: TGTGCCATCAGTGAGGGACAGGGGTCCTCCTACGAGCAGTACTTC.

V and J are TRBV6-1 and TRBJ1-5, with D maybe TRBD1 (5 bases). Trimming pared 1 base from V and 0 bases from J, leaving 7 bases between. Germline lookup yields CDR1 MNHNS and CDR2 SASEGT. This CDR3 has 15 amino acids. The chain's CDR3 is CASSEGTTSNQPQHF. As DNA, the CDR3 is TGTGCCAGCAGTGAAGGGACAACTAGCAATCAGCCCCAGCATTTT.

The V gene is TRBV11-3, the J gene TRBJ2-1, with TRBD2 matching over 8 bases. V trimming: 2 bases; J trimming: 6 bases; junction bases outside the gene matches: 6. The CDR3 length is 15 residues. Per the germline V gene, CDR1 is SGHNT and CDR2 is YENEEA. The CDR3 reads CASSLISGAPNEQFF. In DNA form, the CDR3 reads TGTGCCAGCAGCTTAATTAGCGGGGCCCCCAATGAGCAGTTCTTC.

The chain carries TRBV9 and TRBJ2-2, with a tentative D call TRBD1 (5 bases). Germline V gene data show CDR1 as SGDLS and CDR2 as YYNGEE. CDR3 length equals 16 residues. V lost 4 bases and J 2 bases, leaving 15 bases between the germline ends. This CDR3 is CASSLNQGGNTGELFF. The CDR3 nucleotides are TGTGCCAGCAGCCTCAATCAGGGCGGTAACACCGGGGAGCTGTTTTTT.

This clone occurred once. J is TRBJ2-1 and V is TRBV4-3, with D hard to call. This CDR3 contains 15 residues. Germline CDR1 reads LGHNA; CDR2 reads YSLEER. The V end was cut by 0 bases, the J end by 3 bases, with 9 bases between. This chain's CDR3 is CASSQDPRYYNEQFF. CDR3 DNA sequence: TGCGCCAGCAGCCAAGATCCGAGGTACTACAATGAGCAGTTCTTC.

The chain joins TRBV4-3 to TRBJ2-1; 10 bases map to TRBD2. This CDR3 is built from 18 residues. V lost 1 base and J lost 9; bases outside the gene matches: 15. Germline assignment: CDR1 LGHNA and CDR2 YSLEER. In DNA, the CDR3 is TGCGCCAGCAGCCAAGGACTAGCGGGCCCCCCTACGGGGGGTGAGCAGTTCTTC. This translates into CASSQGLAGPPTGGEQFF.

The chain couples TRBV29-1 to TRBJ2-6; 10 positions match TRBD2. The J segment lost 5 bases and the V segment lost 3 bases, leaving 10 bases of the junction unmatched. CDR1 and CDR2 (germline): SQVTM, ANQGSEA. This CDR3 region has 17 residues. Here the CDR3 reads CSVEDERTSGWANVLTF. CDR3 in DNA: TGCAGCGTTGAGGATGAAAGGACTAGCGGCTGGGCCAACGTCCTGACTTTC.

The genes are TRBV4-3 and TRBJ2-5; 16 bases line up with TRBD2. This CDR3 is 21 amino acids long. V shed 4 bases, J shed 2 bases, and the junction held 16 bases outside the gene matches. From germline, CDR1 is LGHNA and CDR2 YSLEER. The CDR3 DNA sequence: TGCGCCAGCAGCCTCTCGCTTGGGACTAGCGGGAGGGGAATGGCTCAAGAGACCCAGTACTTC. Translating it yields CASSLSLGTSGRGMAQETQYF.

This clone was seen a handful of times. The CDR3 is CASSLTGGNEQFF. CDR3 DNA sequence: TGTGCCAGCAGCCTGACAGGGGGCAATGAGCAGTTCTTC. The rearrangement links TRBV28 to TRBJ2-1; 9 bases match TRBD1. The CDR3 totals 13 residues. Unmatched junction bases numbered 3, after V lost 6 bases and J lost 6 bases. Germline CDR1 MDHEN, CDR2 SYDVKM.

This chain uses TRBV10-3 with TRBJ1-5, with 10 bases lining up with TRBD1. The CDR3 is 15 amino acids. CDR1 and CDR2 (germline): ENHRY, SYGVKD. J gave up 3 bases and V 6 bases, and 5 bases lay outside the gene matches. CDR3 protein: CAIRPGTGDNQPQHF. The CDR3 DNA reads as TGTGCCATCAGACCCGGGACAGGGGACAATCAGCCCCAGCATTTT.

The V gene is TRBV27, the J gene TRBJ1-1; TRBD1 might be the D (5 bases). Trimming stripped 4 bases from V and 3 bases from J, with 12 bases between. Germline V gene sequence: CDR1 MNHEY, CDR2 SMNVEV (reference sequence). The CDR3 runs 14 residues. The CDR3 is CASSSEAGDTEAFF. The CDR3 DNA is TGTGCCAGCAGTTCCGAAGCGGGGGACACTGAAGCTTTCTTT.

CDR3 sequence: CASSLWDYRDAHQETQYF. The CDR3 DNA sequence: TGTGCCAGCAGTTTATGGGACTACCGGGACGCACACCAAGAGACCCAGTACTTC. This chain joins TRBV28 and TRBJ2-5, with D perhaps matching TRBD2 (6 bases). CDR1 is MDHEN, CDR2 SYDVKM, per germline. V was shortened by 0 bases and J by 0 bases, with 17 bases between the two germline ends. The CDR3 covers 18 residues.

V and J are TRBV5-6 and TRBJ2-1; 8 nucleotides agree with TRBD1. The length of the CDR3 is 13 residues. Germline V gives CDR1 SGHDT, CDR2 YYEEEE. With V trimmed by 0 bases and J by 9 bases, 2 bases remained unmatched. This CDR3 is CASSLDTGGEQFF. The CDR3 nucleotides read TGTGCCAGCAGCTTGGATACAGGGGGTGAGCAGTTCTTC.

V gene TRBV12-5 combines with J gene TRBJ2-3, with D hard to call. The CDR3 is 12 residues long. Trimming removed 3 bases at V and 3 bases at J, with 4 bases between. Germline-derived CDR1 and CDR2 are LGHNT and FRNRAP. The CDR3 sequence: CASGFRTDTQYF. The DNA of the CDR3 is TGTGCTAGTGGTTTCCGGACAGATACGCAGTATTTT.

The chain joins TRBV30 to TRBJ2-7; 9 nucleotides align to TRBD1. The CDR3 is 16 amino acids. The V and J ends lost 1 base and 2 bases, in that order; junction bases with no gene match: 9. Germline V lookup: CDR1 GTSNPN, CDR2 SVGIG (reference sequence). CDR3 DNA: TGTGCCTGGAGTGCTTACCGGGACAGGGCCACCTACGAGCAGTACTTC. Amino acids: CAWSAYRDRATYEQYF.

The chain carries TRBV5-6 and TRBJ2-1, with D perhaps matching TRBD2 (7 bases). With 4 bases removed from V and 0 bases from J, the gap between germline ends came to 11 bases. This CDR3 has 15 amino acids. Germline V gene data show CDR1 as SGHDT and CDR2 as YYEEEE. The CDR3 spells CASSRGGSSYNEQFF. In nucleotides, the CDR3 is TGTGCCAGCAGCCGCGGGGGCAGCTCCTACAATGAGCAGTTCTTC.

The genes are TRBV5-1 and TRBJ2-5; 8 nucleotides align to TRBD1. The germline gives CDR1 SGHRS, CDR2 YFSETQ. V dropped 4 bases and J dropped 7; count of bases not matched to a gene: 15. CDR3 length: 16 amino acids. The CDR3 loop is CASSQDRGRDYGTQYF. DNA of the CDR3: TGCGCCAGCAGCCAAGACAGGGGCCGGGATTACGGGACCCAGTACTTC.

The rearrangement links TRBV29-1 to TRBJ1-3; tentative D call: TRBD1 (6 bases). V lost 6 bases and J lost 2, with 14 bases in between. The CDR3 is 14 amino acids. Germline values: CDR1 SQVTM, CDR2 ANQGSEA. CDR3 region: CSVRQGNAGNTIYF. The DNA for the CDR3 is TGCAGCGTGCGGCAGGGGAACGCTGGAAACACCATATATTTT.

J is TRBJ1-1 and V is TRBV28, with a possible D match to TRBD1 (5 bases). CDR3 length equals 16 residues. V was shortened by 4 bases and J by 1 base, with 16 bases between the two germline ends. Germline V gene sequence: CDR1 MDHEN, CDR2 SYDVKM. CDR3 region: CASSSFSGGKNTEAFF. CDR3 nucleotides: TGTGCCAGCAGTTCTTTCTCCGGGGGGAAGAACACTGAAGCTTTCTTT.

The chain is built from TRBV6-5 and TRBJ1-1, with a tentative D call TRBD1 (5 bases). CDR3 length: 15 amino acids. V gave up 4 bases and J gave up 2 bases, with 14 bases separating them. Germline V lookup: CDR1 MNHEY, CDR2 SVGAGI. CDR3 nucleotides: TGTGCCAGCAGTTCACACCGAACAGGAAACACTGAAGCTTTCTTT. Protein sequence: CASSSHRTGNTEAFF.

The rearrangement uses TRBV27 and TRBJ2-1, with a tentative D call TRBD1 (6 bases). V was pared by 3 bases and J by 8 bases, with 14 bases between. The germline CDR1 and CDR2 sequences are MNHEY and SMNVEV (reference sequence). This CDR3 is 14 amino acids long. Here the CDR3 DNA reads TGTGCCAGCAGTTTGAGGGGGAGTCGGGATGAGCAGTTCTTC. This encodes CASSLRGSRDEQFF.

The chain has TRBV5-6 and TRBJ2-4; 7 bases match TRBD1. The CDR3 totals 15 residues. V lost 1 base and J lost 10; bases outside the gene matches: 11. The germline V gene has CDR1 SGHDT and CDR2 YYEEEE. This CDR3 reads CASSLNSGGSYIQYF. As DNA, the CDR3 is TGTGCCAGCAGCTTGAATTCAGGGGGATCCTATATTCAGTACTTC.